The 6 T cell receptor beta chains listed next were all sequenced from one sample in a study of CD8 T cells in Susac syndrome. With random hexamers, roughly 0.45 to 1 ug RNA was reverse transcribed. One entry per CDR3 protein, called by TCRdb with MiXCR from the immunoSEQ multiplex PCR reads. The sample includes roughly 180,000 distinct CDR3 sequences, about 95% of them seen just once. Material for sequencing was CD4+ T cells from PBMCs. The source of these receptors is a human donor in good health.

The chain carries TRBV30 and TRBJ2-7, with 12 bases that match TRBD2. Per germline, CDR1 GTSNPN and CDR2 SVGIG (reference sequence). CDR3 length: 13 residues. The V and J ends lost 4 bases and 6 bases, in that order; junction bases with no gene match: 4. In DNA form, the CDR3 reads TGTGCCTGGAACGGACTAGCGGGAACCGAGCAGTACTTC. Protein: CAWNGLAGTEQYF.

The chain joins TRBV27 to TRBJ2-1; 10 positions agree with TRBD2. The V gene end was trimmed by 6 bases and the J gene end by 9 bases; junction bases not matched to a gene: 11. Germline V lookup: CDR1 MNHEY, CDR2 SMNVEV (reference sequence). The CDR3 is made up of 15 amino acids. The CDR3 region is CASSPSLAGVVEQFF. The CDR3 nucleotides read TGTGCCAGCAGCCCCTCCCTAGCGGGAGTGGTTGAGCAGTTCTTC.

V is TRBV29-1 and J is TRBJ2-7, with 8 bases matching TRBD1. After removal of 8 bases from V and 5 bases from J, the junction contained 14 bases not matched to a gene. Germline-derived CDR1 and CDR2 are SQVTM and ANQGSEA. This CDR3 has 14 amino acids. CDR3 protein: CSYRPGAGGNEQYF. Here the CDR3 DNA reads TGCAGCTACCGCCCCGGGGCAGGGGGCAACGAGCAGTACTTC.

The rearrangement joins TRBV12-3 or TRBV12-4 to TRBJ2-1, with D perhaps TRBD1 or TRBD2 (5 bases each). The CDR3 runs 14 residues. V was pared by 2 bases and J by 6 bases, with 11 bases between. CDR3: CASSLSRGGNEQFF. The CDR3 DNA reads TGTGCCAGCAGTTTATCGAGGGGCGGCAATGAGCAGTTCTTC.

Details on this clonotype: At one boundary the junction diverges from the germline segment, which might be a read error. This chain joins TRBV7-9 and TRBJ2-1; unclear D gene. Germline values: CDR1 SEHNR, CDR2 FQNEAQ (reference sequence). The CDR3 spans 12 residues. CDR3 sequence: CASSRTDLSPSF. The DNA for the CDR3 is TGTGCCAGCAGCCGAACGGACCTTTCCCCATCATTC.

This rearrangement joins TRBV29-1 to TRBJ1-3; TRBD1 might be the D (6 bases). V lost 4 bases and J lost 0, with 19 bases in between. The V gene's germline CDR1 is SQVTM and CDR2 ANQGSEA. This CDR3 contains 17 residues. DNA of the CDR3: TGCAGCGTTGCCCTGAAGGGGGGCAAACCCTCTGGAAACACCATATATTTT. Protein: CSVALKGGKPSGNTIYF. Together with reference TRBV29-1 and TRBJ1-3, the CDR3 gives the full variable domain: SAVISQKPSRDICQRGTSLTIQCQVDSQVTMMFWYRQQPGQSLTLIATANQGSEATYESGFVIDKFPISRPNLTFSTLTVSNMSPEDSSIYLCSVALKGGKPSGNTIYFGEGSWLTVV.